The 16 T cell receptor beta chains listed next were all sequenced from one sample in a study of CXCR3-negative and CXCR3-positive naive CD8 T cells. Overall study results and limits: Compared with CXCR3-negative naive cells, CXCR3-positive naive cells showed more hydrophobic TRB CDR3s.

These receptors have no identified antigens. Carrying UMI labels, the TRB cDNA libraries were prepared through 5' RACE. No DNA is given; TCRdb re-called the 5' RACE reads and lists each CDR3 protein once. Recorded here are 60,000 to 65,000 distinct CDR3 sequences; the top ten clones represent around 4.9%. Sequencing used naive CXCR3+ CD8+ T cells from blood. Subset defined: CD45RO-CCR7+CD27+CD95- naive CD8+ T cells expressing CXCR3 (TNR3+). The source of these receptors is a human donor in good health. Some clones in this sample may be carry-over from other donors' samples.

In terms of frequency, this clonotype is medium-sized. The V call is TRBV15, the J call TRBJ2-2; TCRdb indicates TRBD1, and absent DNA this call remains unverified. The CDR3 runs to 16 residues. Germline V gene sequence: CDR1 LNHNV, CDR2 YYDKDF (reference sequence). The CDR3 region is CATSRVEGASDGELFF.

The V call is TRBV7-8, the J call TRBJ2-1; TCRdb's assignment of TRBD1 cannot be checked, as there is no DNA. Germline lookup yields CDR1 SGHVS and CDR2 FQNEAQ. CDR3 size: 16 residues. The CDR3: CASSSLGLSSYNEQFF.

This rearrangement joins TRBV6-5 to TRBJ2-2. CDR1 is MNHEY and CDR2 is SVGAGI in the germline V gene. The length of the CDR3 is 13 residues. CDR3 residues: CASSFDTTGELFF.

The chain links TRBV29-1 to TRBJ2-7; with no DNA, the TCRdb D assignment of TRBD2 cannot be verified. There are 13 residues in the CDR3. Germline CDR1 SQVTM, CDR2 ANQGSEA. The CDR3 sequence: CSAGLAGGYEQYF.

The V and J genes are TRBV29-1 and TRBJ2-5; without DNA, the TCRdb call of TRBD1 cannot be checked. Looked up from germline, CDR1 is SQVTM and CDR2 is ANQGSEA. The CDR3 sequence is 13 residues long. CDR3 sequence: CSVETRGRETQYF.

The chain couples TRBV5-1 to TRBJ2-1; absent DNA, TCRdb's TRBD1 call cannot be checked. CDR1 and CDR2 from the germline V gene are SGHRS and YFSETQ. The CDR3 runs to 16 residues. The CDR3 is CASSLVGTGVSNEQFF.

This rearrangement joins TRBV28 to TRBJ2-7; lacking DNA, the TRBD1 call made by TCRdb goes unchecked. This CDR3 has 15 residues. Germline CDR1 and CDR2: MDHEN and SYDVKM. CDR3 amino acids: CASSLRGVLSYEQYF. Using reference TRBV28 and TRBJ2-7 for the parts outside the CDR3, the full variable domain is DVKVTQSSRYLVKRTGEKVFLECVQDMDHENMFWYRQDPGLGLRLIYFSYDVKMKEKGDIPEGYSVSREKKERFSLILESASTNQTSMYLCASSLRGVLSYEQYFGPGTRLTVT.

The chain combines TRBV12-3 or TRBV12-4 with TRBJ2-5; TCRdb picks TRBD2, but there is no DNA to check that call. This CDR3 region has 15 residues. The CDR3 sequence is CASRPDGMGRETQYF.

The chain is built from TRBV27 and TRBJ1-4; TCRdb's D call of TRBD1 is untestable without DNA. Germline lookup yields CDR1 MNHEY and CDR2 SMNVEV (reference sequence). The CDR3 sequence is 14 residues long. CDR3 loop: CASSFLDRRGKTVF. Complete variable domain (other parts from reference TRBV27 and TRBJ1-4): EAQVTQNPRYLITVTGKKLTVTCSQNMNHEYMSWYRQDPGLGLRQIYYSMNVEVTDKGDVPEGYKVSRKEKRNFPLILESPSPNQTSLYFCASSFLDRRGKTVFGSGTQLSVL.

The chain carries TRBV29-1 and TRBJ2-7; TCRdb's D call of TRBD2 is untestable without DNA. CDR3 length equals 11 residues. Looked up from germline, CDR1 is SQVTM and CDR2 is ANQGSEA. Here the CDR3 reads CSAEWGGEQYF.

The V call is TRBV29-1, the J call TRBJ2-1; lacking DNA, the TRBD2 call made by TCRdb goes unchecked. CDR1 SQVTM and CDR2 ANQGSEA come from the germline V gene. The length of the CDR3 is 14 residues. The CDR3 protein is CSVEASGTYNEQFF.

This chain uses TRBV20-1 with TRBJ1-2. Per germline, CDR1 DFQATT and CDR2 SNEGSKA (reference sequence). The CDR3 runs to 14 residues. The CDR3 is CSARPELANYGYTF.

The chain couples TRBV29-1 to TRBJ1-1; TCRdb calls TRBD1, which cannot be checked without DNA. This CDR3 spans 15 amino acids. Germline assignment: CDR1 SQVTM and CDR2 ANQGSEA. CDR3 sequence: CSVEDHGGLNTEAFF.

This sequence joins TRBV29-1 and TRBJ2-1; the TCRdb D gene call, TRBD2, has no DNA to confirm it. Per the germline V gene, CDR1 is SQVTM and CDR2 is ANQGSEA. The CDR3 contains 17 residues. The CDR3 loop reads CSVTRTSGMSSYNEQFF.

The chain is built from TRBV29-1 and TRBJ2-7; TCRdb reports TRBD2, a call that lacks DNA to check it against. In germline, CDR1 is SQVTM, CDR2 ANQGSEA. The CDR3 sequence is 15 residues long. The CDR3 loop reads CSVELAGGRFYEQYF.

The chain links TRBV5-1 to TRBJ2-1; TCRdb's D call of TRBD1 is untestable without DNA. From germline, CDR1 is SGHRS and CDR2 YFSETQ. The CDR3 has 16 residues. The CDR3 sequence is CASSPTGGANYNEQFF.